The sequence of this TCR beta chain was determined in a study of T cell responses to AZD1222 COVID-19 vaccine. This CDR3 is 15 amino acids long. CDR1 and CDR2 (germline): LNHDA, SQIVND (reference sequence). Losses at the gene ends were 4 bases for V and 6 bases for J; bases not matched to a gene: 7. On this clone: The antigen remains unidentified.

The method was immunoSEQ multiplex PCR; TCRdb's version includes in-frame clones alone and lacks a portion of them. The sample has more than 100,000 clones; roughly nine tenths are singletons. Study-wide results and caveats: Targeting of unmutated variant regions was reportedly seen in nearly half of spike-specific TCRs.

Sequenced material: peripheral blood, taken on day 0 of AZD1222 vaccination. The chain has TRBV19 and TRBJ2-1, with 9 bases that match TRBD1. The receptor's source is an adult in good health. CDR3 nucleotide sequence: TGTGCCAGTAGTACAGAGGGGACAGGGTTCAATGAGCAGTTCTTC. It specifies CASSTEGTGFNEQFF. The entire variable domain, with the rest obtained from reference TRBV19 and TRBJ2-1, is as follows: DGGITQSPKYLFRKEGQNVTLSCEQNLNHDAMYWYRQDPGQGLRLIYYSQIVNDFQKGDIAEGYSVSREKKESFPLTVTSAQKNPTAFYLCASSTEGTGFNEQFFGPGTRLTVL.